This T cell receptor (beta chain) was retrieved from a study of shared clonotypes between healthy human individuals. About the study: A couple of women and a few men aged 18 to 49 served as donors.

Germline V gene sequence: CDR1 SNHLY, CDR2 FYNNEI. V lost 1 base and J lost 10; bases outside the gene matches: 7. This CDR3 spans 13 amino acids. This clone has just a few counts. TCRdb keeps only in-frame clones here, not all; method: immunoSEQ multiplex PCR. Of 450,000 to 500,000 clones in the sample, 81% were seen once. This TCR was recovered from a woman aged 40 to 50 in good health. Some clones in this sample may be carry-over from other donors' samples. Source material: PBMCs. V usage is TRBV2 and J usage is TRBJ2-7; 7 bases line up with TRBD1. CDR3 region: CASSEGGQQVQYF. CDR3 DNA: TGTGCCAGCAGTGAAGGGGGACAGCAAGTCCAGTACTTC. The complete variable domain, with remaining parts taken from reference TRBV2 and TRBJ2-7, reads EPEVTQTPSHQVTQMGQEVILRCVPISNHLYFYWYRQILGQKVEFLVSFYNNEISEKSEIFDDQFSVERPDGSNFTLKIRSTKLEDSAMYFCASSEGGQQVQYFGPGTRLTVT.